This note documents a single T cell receptor (beta chain) sequence. The target of this receptor is not known. No base quality values were provided; no much bigger clone lies one nucleotide off. This sample was taken from a study of CD8+ T cells in alopecia areata listed by TCRdb under 2018. With respect to the entire study: The treated patients, all with moderate-to-severe alopecia areata, were enrolled in an open-label pilot trial of oral tofacitinib given at 5 to 10 mg twice daily. On the human side, TCRbeta sequencing was run on scalp tissue and on sorted CD4+ and CD8+ peripheral blood T cells from healthy controls and from alopecia areata patients with either patchy or totalis/universalis disease. To study T cell clonal expansion in alopecia areata, the researchers applied high-throughput TCRbeta sequencing to both the C3H/HeJ mouse model and human patients. RNA was obtained with the PAXgene miRNA kit for fixed scalp, the miRNeasy kit for PBMCs, and the RNeasy kit for mouse skin. Tofacitinib was given for 6 to 18 months, followed by 6 months of follow-up off drug to assess delayed response and recurrence. Scalp clonality was compared among normal scalp (n=4), patchy alopecia areata scalp (n=8), and alopecia totalis/universalis scalp (n=8). immunoSEQ multiplex PCR using 35 Vbeta forward primers and 13 Jbeta reverse primers was used to amplify TCRbeta CDR3 regions. Biopsies were taken from tofacitinib-treated patients at baseline and at 4 and 24 weeks of treatment, and a later scalp biopsy was taken in several of the tofacitinib-treated patients.

At the junction V is shortened by 4 bases and J by 6 bases; bases outside the gene matches: 6. CDR1 and CDR2, looked up from the germline V gene, are SGHRS and YFSETQ. Measured from the cysteine to the phenylalanine, the CDR3 is 14 residues long. Just CDR3 DNA is preserved here, 42 bases in frame from base 1. The protocol used for the library was the immunoSEQ multiplex PCR assay. RNA was extracted from all samples and reverse transcribed into cDNA as template for TCR sequencing. SuperScript III was used for first-strand cDNA synthesis, primed with a 2:1 mix of oligo-dT and random hexamers. A synthetic immune receptor repertoire was used to measure amplification bias, and any remaining bias was corrected computationally. From the authors' description of their analysis: After raw reads were preprocessed to remove errors, the CDR3 was defined following IMGT conventions as running from the conserved cysteine to phenylalanine. Clonality was computed by normalizing Shannon entropy by log2 of the number of productive unique TCRs and subtracting the result from 1. CD4 or CD8 identity of scalp clones was inferred by cross-referencing scalp TCRbeta sequences with sorted blood CD4 and CD8 repertoires. Not all clones reach the TCRdb copy of this immuneACCESS table, which keeps in-frame sequences only. Checked studies attribute under half of the gap to unresolved V genes and leave the rest unexplained. That table supplies the V and J calls and clone size; D and trimming were determined from the DNA. The sample includes roughly 20,000 clones, with 60% to 80% observed a single time. The top ten clonotypes cover approximately 6.1% of the sample.

The research as a whole found: Compared with normal scalp, lesional scalp, particularly in alopecia totalis/universalis, had higher clonality and more expanded CD8+ clones, which suggests antigenic drive. TCR sequences shared between patients were less clear than in mice, possibly partly because of HLA diversity in the patient population. Unlike mouse skin, where gammadelta T cells dominate, normal human skin contains resident alphabeta T cells that get sequenced too, which complicates analysis of the scalp TCR repertoire.

The time point label corresponds to: baseline before oral tofacitinib. Lesional scalp punch biopsies and peripheral blood were obtained from alopecia areata patients. Human scalp biopsies were immediately fixed in PAXgene tissue containers. The chain is made from TRBV5-1 and TRBJ2-1, with 8 bases matching TRBD1. The TCR originated in a human donor with alopecia areata. The source was skin, collected at week 0. The CDR3 protein sequence reads: CASSEDRVGNEQFF. The nucleotide sequence reads as follows: TGCGCCAGCAGCGAGGACAGGGTAGGCAATGAGCAGTTCTTC.